What follows is one T cell receptor (beta chain) and its context. Sequenced by immunoSEQ multiplex PCR; TCRdb stores in-frame clones only, minus some. This sample has about 160,000 clones, with less than 95% found just once. The CDR3 spans 19 residues. CDR1 LGHNA and CDR2 YNFKEQ come from the germline V gene. Trimming cost V 4 bases and J 3 bases; bases outside gene matches: 16. This record comes from a study of control samples from healthy donors and cancer patients. The chain has TRBV4-2 and TRBJ2-1; 9 bases map to TRBD2. Sequenced input: PBMCs. The receptor was derived from a man in his 60s with colorectal cancer. CDR3 in amino acids: CASSRKRLAGGQGYNEQFF. Here the CDR3 DNA reads TGTGCCAGCAGCCGGAAGAGACTGGCGGGGGGGCAAGGCTACAATGAGCAGTTCTTC.